This T cell receptor (beta chain) appears in the sequencing data of a study of radiation and T cells in renal cell carcinoma. Libraries were prepared by immunoSEQ multiplex PCR; TCRdb keeps only in-frame clonotypes and omits some of them. Among about 150,000 clones listed, about 88% were seen once. Indicated time point: baseline pretreatment blood. The treatment: 15 Gy SBRT to primary tumor, nephrectomy 4 weeks later. Comment on this clone: The antigen is unknown.

Study observations and caveats: Without pretreatment biopsies, baseline tumor clonotype presence was undetermined.

The source was blood, collected from a patient whose treatment included radiotherapy and nephrectomy. The clonotype originates from a woman in her seventies with renal cell carcinoma.

This CDR3 is CASSLPGQDLSEAFF. The CDR3 nucleotides are TGTGCCAGCTCACTCCCGGGACAGGACTTGTCTGAAGCTTTCTTT. This rearrangement joins TRBV18 to TRBJ1-1; 8 nucleotides match TRBD1. V shed 4 bases, J shed 6 bases, and the junction held 10 bases outside the gene matches. The CDR3 extends over 15 amino acids. Germline V gene data show CDR1 as KGHSH and CDR2 as LQKENI.